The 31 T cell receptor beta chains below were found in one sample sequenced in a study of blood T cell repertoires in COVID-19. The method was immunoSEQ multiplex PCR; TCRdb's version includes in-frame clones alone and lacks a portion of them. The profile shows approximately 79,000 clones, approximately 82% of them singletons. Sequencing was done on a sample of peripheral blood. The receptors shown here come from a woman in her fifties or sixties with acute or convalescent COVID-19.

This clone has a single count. CDR3 nucleotides: TGTGCCAGCACCCTCGGGGATCAATTGCCCCAGCATTTT. Translating it yields CASTLGDQLPQHF. The chain links TRBV12-3 or TRBV12-4 to TRBJ1-5, with D uncertain. The CDR3 sequence is 13 residues long. Trimming took 7 bases from V and 9 from J, leaving 16 bases between them.

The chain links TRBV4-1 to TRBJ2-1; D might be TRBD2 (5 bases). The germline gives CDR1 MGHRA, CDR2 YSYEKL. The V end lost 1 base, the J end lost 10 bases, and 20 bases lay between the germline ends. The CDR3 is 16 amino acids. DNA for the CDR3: TGCGCCAGCAGCCAAGGCCGAGAAGGCCCCCGGGAAGAGCAGTTCTTC. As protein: CASSQGREGPREEQFF.

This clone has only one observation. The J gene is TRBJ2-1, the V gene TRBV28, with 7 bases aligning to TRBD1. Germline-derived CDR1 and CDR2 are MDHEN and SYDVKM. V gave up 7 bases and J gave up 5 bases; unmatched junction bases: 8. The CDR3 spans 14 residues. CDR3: CASNLRDRDNEQFF. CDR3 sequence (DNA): TGTGCCAGCAATCTCCGGGACAGAGACAATGAGCAGTTCTTC. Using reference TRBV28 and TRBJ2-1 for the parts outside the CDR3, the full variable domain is DVKVTQSSRYLVKRTGEKVFLECVQDMDHENMFWYRQDPGLGLRLIYFSYDVKMKEKGDIPEGYSVSREKKERFSLILESASTNQTSMYLCASNLRDRDNEQFFGPGTRLTVL.

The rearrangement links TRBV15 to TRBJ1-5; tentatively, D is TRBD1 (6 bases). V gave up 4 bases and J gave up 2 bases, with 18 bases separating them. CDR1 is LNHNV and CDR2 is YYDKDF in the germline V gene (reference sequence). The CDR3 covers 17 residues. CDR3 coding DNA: TGTGCCACCAGCATTCCACAGGGATTTGCTGGCAATCAGCCCCAGCATTTT. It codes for CATSIPQGFAGNQPQHF.

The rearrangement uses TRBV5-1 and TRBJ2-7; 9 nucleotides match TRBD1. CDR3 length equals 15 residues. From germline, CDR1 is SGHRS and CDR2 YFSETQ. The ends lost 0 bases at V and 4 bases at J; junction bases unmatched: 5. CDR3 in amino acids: CASSLAGDRDYEQYF. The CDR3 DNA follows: TGCGCCAGCAGCTTGGCCGGGGACAGGGATTACGAGCAGTACTTC.

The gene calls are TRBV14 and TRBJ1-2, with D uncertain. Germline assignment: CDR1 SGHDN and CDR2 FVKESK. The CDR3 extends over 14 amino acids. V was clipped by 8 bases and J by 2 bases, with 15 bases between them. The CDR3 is CASYPSGGNYGYTF. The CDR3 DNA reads TGTGCCAGCTATCCCTCAGGAGGAAACTATGGCTACACCTTC. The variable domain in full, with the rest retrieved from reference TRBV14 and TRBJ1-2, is EAGVTQFPSHSVIEKGQTVTLRCDPISGHDNLYWYRRVMGKEIKFLLHFVKESKQDESGMPNNRFLAERTGGTYSTLKVQPAELEDSGVYFCASYPSGGNYGYTFGSGTRLTVV.

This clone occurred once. In DNA, the CDR3 is TGTGCCAGCAGTTTGAGGCCTCTCCGTGGCGATGAGCAGTTCTTC. Protein sequence: CASSLRPLRGDEQFF. The V call is TRBV27, the J call TRBJ2-1, with D hard to call. Germline CDR1 reads MNHEY; CDR2 reads SMNVEV (reference sequence). This CDR3 spans 15 amino acids. V lost 3 bases and J 8 bases, leaving 17 bases between the germline ends.

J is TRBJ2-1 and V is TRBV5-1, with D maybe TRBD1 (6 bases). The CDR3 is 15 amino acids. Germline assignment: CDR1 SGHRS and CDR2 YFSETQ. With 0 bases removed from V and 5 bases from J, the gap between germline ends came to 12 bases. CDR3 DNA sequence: TGCGCCAGCAGCTTGGGTTCACAGGGACACAATGAGCAGTTCTTC. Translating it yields CASSLGSQGHNEQFF.

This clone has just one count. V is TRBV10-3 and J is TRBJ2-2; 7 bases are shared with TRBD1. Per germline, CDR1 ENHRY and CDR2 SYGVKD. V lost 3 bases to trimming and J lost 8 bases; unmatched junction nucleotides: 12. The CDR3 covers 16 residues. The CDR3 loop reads CAISDTQGRVRGELFF. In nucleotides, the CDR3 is TGTGCCATCAGTGATACACAGGGGCGGGTGAGAGGGGAGCTGTTTTTT.

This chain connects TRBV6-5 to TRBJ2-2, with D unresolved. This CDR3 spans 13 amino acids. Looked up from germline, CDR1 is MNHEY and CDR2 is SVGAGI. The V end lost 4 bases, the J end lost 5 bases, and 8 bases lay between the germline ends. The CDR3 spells CASSFRGTGELFF. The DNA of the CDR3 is TGTGCCAGCAGTTTTCGAGGAACCGGGGAGCTGTTTTTT.

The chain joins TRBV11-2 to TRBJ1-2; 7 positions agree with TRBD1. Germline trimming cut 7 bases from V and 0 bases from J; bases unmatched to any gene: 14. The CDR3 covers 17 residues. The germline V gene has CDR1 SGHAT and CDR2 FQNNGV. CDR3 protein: CASILQGPQGPNYGYTF. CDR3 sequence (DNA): TGTGCCAGCATCCTCCAGGGCCCACAGGGGCCTAACTATGGCTACACCTTC. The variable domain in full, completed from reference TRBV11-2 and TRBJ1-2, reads EAGVAQSPRYKIIEKRQSVAFWCNPISGHATLYWYQQILGQGPKLLIQFQNNGVVDDSQLPKDRFSAERLKGVDSTLKIQPAKLEDSAVYLCASILQGPQGPNYGYTFGSGTRLTVV.

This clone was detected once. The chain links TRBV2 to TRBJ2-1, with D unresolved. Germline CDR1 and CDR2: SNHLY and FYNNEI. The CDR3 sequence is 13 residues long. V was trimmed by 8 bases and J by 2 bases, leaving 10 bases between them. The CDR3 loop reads CASQSSTYNEQFF. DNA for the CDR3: TGTGCCAGCCAGTCCAGTACCTACAATGAGCAGTTCTTC.

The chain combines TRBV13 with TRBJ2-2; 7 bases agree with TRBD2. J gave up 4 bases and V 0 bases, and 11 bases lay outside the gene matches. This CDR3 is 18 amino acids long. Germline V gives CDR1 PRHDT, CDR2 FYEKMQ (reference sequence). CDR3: CASSLGLAPSRSTGELFF. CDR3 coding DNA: TGTGCCAGCAGCTTAGGACTAGCGCCCTCCCGGAGCACCGGGGAGCTGTTTTTT.

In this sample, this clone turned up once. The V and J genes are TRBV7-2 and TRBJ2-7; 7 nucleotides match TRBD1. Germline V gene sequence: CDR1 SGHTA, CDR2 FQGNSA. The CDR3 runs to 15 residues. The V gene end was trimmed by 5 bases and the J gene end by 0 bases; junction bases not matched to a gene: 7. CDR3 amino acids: CASSADRQVSYEQYF. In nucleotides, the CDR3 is TGTGCCAGCAGCGCGGACAGGCAGGTCTCCTACGAGCAGTACTTC.

The DNA of the CDR3 is TGTGCCACCGGAAACGGGGGGAGTCAGCCCCAGCATTTT. Translation gives CATGNGGSQPQHF. This chain uses TRBV6-5 with TRBJ1-5; D might be TRBD1 (5 bases). V was cut by 10 bases and J by 6 bases, with 16 bases left in between. The CDR3 covers 13 residues. Germline V gene lookup returns CDR1 MNHEY and CDR2 SVGAGI.

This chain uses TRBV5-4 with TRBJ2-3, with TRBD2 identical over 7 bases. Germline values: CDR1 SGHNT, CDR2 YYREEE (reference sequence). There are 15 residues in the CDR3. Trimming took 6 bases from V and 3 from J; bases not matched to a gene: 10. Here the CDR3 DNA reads TGTGCCAGCACCCTAGCGGAGTCAGGTACAGATACGCAGTATTTT. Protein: CASTLAESGTDTQYF.

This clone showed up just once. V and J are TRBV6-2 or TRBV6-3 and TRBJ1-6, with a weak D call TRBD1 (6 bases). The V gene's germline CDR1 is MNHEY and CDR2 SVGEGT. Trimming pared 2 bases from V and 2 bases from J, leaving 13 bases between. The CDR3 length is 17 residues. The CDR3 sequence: CASSYRLPGAYNSPLHF. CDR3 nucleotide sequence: TGTGCCAGCAGTTACCGCCTACCAGGGGCCTATAATTCACCCCTCCACTTT.

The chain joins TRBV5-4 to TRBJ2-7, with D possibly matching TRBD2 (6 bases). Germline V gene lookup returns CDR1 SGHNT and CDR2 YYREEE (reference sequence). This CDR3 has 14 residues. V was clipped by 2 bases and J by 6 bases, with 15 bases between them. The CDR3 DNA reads TGTGCCAGCAGCTTTTCCGGGACTCTGGCCGAGCAGTACTTC. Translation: CASSFSGTLAEQYF. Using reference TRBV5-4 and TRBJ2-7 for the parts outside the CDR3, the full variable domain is ETGVTQSPTHLIKTRGQQVTLRCSSQSGHNTVSWYQQALGQGPQFIFQYYREEENGRGNFPPRFSGLQFPNYSSELNVNALELDDSALYLCASSFSGTLAEQYFGPGTRLTVT.

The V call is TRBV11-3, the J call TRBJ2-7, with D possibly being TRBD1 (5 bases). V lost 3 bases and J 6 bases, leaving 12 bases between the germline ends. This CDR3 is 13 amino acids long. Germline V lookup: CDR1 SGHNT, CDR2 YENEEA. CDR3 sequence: CASSLGQVGEQYF. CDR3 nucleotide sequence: TGTGCCAGCAGCTTGGGGCAAGTCGGCGAGCAGTACTTC.

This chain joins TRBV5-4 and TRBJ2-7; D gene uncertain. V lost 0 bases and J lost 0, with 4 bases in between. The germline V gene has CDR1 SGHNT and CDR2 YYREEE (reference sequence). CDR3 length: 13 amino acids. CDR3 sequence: CASSLGASYEQYF. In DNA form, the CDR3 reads TGTGCCAGCAGCTTGGGCGCCTCCTACGAGCAGTACTTC.

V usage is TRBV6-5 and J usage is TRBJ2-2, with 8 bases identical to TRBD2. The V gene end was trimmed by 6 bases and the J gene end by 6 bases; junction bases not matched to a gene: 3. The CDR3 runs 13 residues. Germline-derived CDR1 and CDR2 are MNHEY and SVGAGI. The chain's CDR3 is CASRWTSSGELFF. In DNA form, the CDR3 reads TGTGCCAGCAGATGGACTAGCTCCGGGGAGCTGTTTTTT.

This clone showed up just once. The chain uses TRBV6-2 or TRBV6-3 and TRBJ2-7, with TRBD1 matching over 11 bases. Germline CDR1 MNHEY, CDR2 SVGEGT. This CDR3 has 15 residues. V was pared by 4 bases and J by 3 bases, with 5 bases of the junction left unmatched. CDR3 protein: CASSSSGTGGYEQYF. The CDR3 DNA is TGTGCCAGCAGTTCCTCCGGGACAGGGGGCTACGAGCAGTACTTC.

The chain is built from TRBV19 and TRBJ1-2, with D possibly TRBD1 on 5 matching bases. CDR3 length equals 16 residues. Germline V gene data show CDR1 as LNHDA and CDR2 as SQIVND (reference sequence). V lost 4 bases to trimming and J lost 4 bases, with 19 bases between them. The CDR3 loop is CASSKYPGQGFYGYTF. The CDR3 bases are TGTGCCAGTAGTAAATACCCCGGACAAGGATTCTATGGCTACACCTTC.

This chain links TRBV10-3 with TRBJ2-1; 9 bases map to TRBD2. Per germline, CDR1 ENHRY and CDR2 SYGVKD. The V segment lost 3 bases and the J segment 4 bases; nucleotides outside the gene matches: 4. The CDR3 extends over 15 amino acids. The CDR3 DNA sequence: TGTGCCATCAGTGACCCTAGCGGGACTTACAATGAGCAGTTCTTC. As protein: CAISDPSGTYNEQFF.

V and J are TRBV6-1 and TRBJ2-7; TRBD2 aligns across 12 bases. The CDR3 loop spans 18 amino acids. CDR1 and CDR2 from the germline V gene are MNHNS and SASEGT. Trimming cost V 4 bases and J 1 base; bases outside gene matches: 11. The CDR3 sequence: CASSVPDLTSGGSYEQYF. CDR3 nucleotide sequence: TGTGCCAGCAGTGTCCCCGATCTAACTAGCGGGGGGTCCTACGAGCAGTACTTC.

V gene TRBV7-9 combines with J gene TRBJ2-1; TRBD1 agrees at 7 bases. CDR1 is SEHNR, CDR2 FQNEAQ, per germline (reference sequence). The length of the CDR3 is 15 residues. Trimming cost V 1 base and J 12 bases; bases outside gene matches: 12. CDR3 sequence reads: CASSLGAEGAPRQFF. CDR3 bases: TGTGCCAGCAGCTTAGGGGCCGAGGGGGCACCCAGGCAGTTCTTC. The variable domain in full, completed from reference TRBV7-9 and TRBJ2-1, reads DTGVSQNPRHKITKRGQNVTFRCDPISEHNRLYWYRQTLGQGPEFLTYFQNEAQLEKSRLLSDRFSAERPKGSFSTLEIQRTEQGDSAMYLCASSLGAEGAPRQFFGPGTRLTVL.

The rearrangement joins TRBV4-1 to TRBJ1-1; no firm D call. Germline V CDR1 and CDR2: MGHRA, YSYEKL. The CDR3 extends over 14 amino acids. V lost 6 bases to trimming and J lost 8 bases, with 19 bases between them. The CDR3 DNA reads TGCGCCAGCAGTCCAAGGTGGAGGGATACAGAAGCTTTCTTT. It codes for CASSPRWRDTEAFF.

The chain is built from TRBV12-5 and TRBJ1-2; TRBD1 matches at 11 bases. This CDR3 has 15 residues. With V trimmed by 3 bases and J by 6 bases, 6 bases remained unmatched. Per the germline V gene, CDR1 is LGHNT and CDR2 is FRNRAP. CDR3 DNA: TGTGCTAGTGGTTTTATTGGACAGGGGGCGCATGGCTACACCTTC. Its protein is CASGFIGQGAHGYTF. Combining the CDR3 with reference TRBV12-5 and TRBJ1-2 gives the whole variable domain DARVTQTPRHKVTEMGQEVTMRCQPILGHNTVFWYRQTMMQGLELLAYFRNRAPLDDSGMPKDRFSAEMPDATLATLKIQPSEPRDSAVYFCASGFIGQGAHGYTFGSGTRLTVV.

The CDR3, as DNA: TGTGCCAGCAGCTTGGATGGTGGGGCTTCTCAGCCCCAGCATTTT. As protein: CASSLDGGASQPQHF. The chain uses TRBV5-6 and TRBJ1-5, with D possibly being TRBD1 (5 bases). Germline assignment: CDR1 SGHDT and CDR2 YYEEEE. V shed 0 bases and J shed 6 bases, with 13 bases lying between them. The length of the CDR3 is 15 residues.

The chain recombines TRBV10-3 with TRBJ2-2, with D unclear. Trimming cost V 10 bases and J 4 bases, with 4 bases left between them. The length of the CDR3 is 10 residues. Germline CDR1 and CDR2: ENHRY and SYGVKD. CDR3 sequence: CATGTGELFF. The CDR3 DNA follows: TGTGCCACGGGCACCGGGGAGCTGTTTTTT.

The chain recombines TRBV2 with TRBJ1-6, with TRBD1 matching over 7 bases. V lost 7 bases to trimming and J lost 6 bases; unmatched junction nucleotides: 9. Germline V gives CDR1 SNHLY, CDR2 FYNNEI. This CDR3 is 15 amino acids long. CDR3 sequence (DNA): TGTGCCAGCACTTTGGGACAGATCTTTAATTCACCCCTCCACTTT. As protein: CASTLGQIFNSPLHF.